Listed below are T cell receptor beta chains from one sample, sequenced in a study of shared clonotypes between healthy human individuals. Generated by immunoSEQ multiplex PCR, the TCRdb table keeps only in-frame clones and is missing some. The profile shows 2 million to 2.5 million clones, approximately 94% of them singletons. Sequencing input: naive CD4+ T cells sorted from blood. The receptors stem from a man younger than 35 in good health. The CDR3 runs from the conserved cysteine through the conserved F or W. D genes are given only for firm matches. Expanded clones are given a class, and other clones once, few, many or no size at all.

V gene	D gene	J gene	clone size	CDR3 protein	CDR3 DNA
TRBV27	TRBD1	TRBJ2-2	.	CASTPNLRPGQGTGELFF	TGTGCCAGCACCCCGAATTTAAGGCCGGGACAGGGTACCGGGGAGCTGTTTTTT
TRBV5-1	.	TRBJ2-6	.	CASSSSGLFSGANVLTF	TGCGCCAGCAGCTCCTCCGGACTCTTCTCTGGGGCCAACGTCCTGACTTTC
TRBV15	TRBD1	TRBJ1-3	.	CATSTTQGARNTIYF	TGTGCCACCAGCACTACACAGGGGGCAAGAAACACCATATATTTT
TRBV6-1	TRBD1	TRBJ2-3	.	CASSQDRGTDTQYF	TGTGCCAGCAGTCAGGACAGGGGGACAGATACGCAGTATTTT
TRBV6-5	.	TRBJ1-4	.	CASSYGIGEKLFF	TGTGCCAGCAGTTACGGAATAGGCGAAAAACTGTTTTTT
TRBV5-5	.	TRBJ1-6	.	CASSLEVWTNNSPLHF	TGTGCCAGCAGCTTGGAGGTCTGGACAAATAATTCACCCCTCCACTTT
TRBV6-1	.	TRBJ1-5	.	CASSGEAGLNQPQHF	TGTGCCAGCAGTGGGGAGGCAGGGCTCAATCAGCCCCAGCATTTT
TRBV5-6	.	TRBJ2-5	few	CASSLVSTGETQYF	TGTGCCAGCAGCTTGGTCTCCACAGGAGAGACCCAGTACTTC
TRBV6-1	.	TRBJ1-2	.	CASIISPGVGGYTF	TGTGCCAGCATTATTAGTCCGGGAGTCGGGGGCTACACCTTC
TRBV5-1	TRBD1	TRBJ2-7	.	CASSPSTGTGYEQYF	TGCGCCAGCAGCCCCTCTACTGGGACAGGGTACGAGCAGTACTTC
TRBV21-1	.	TRBJ2-3	.	CASSTVRDSTDTQYF	TGTGCCAGCAGCACCGTCCGGGACAGCACAGATACGCAGTATTTT
TRBV4-3	.	TRBJ2-6	.	CASSQEVMGVTISGANVLTF	TGCGCCAGCAGCCAAGAGGTCATGGGCGTTACGATCTCTGGGGCCAACGTCCTGACTTTC
TRBV11-2	TRBD2	TRBJ2-3	.	CASSSGTRADTQYF	TGTGCCAGCAGCTCCGGGACTAGGGCAGATACGCAGTATTTT
TRBV5-1	TRBD1	TRBJ2-5	.	CASSGTGSETQYF	TGCGCCAGCAGCGGGACAGGGTCAGAGACCCAGTACTTC
TRBV2	.	TRBJ1-2	few	CASSEVGGYTF	TGTGCCAGCAGTGAAGTTGGGGGCTACACCTTC
TRBV10-1	.	TRBJ1-5	.	CASTPRVTCNQPQHF	TGCGCCAGCACCCCTAGGGTCACATGCAATCAGCCCCAGCATTTT
TRBV19	TRBD1	TRBJ1-2	.	CASSIAGQGVGGYTF	TGTGCCAGTAGTATAGCGGGACAGGGAGTTGGTGGCTACACCTTC
TRBV5-1	.	TRBJ2-3	.	CASSYGGSDTQYF	TGCGCCAGCAGCTATGGAGGGTCAGATACGCAGTATTTT
TRBV5-1	.	TRBJ2-7	.	CASSSQGGSYEQYF	TGCGCCAGCAGCTCACAGGGGGGGTCCTACGAGCAGTACTTC
TRBV5-4	.	TRBJ2-4	.	CASSLGGETNIQYF	TGTGCCAGCAGCTTGGGGGGAGAAACGAACATTCAGTACTTC
TRBV6-6	.	TRBJ1-2	.	CASYGDTSYGYTF	TGTGCCAGCTACGGGGATACCTCCTATGGCTACACCTTC
TRBV7-2	.	TRBJ2-7	.	CASSPRTNYEQYF	TGTGCCAGCAGCCCGCGGACAAATTACGAGCAGTACTTC
TRBV5-1	TRBD2	TRBJ2-7	.	CASSLRPSGRNDEQYF	TGCGCCAGCAGCTTGAGGCCTAGCGGGAGGAACGACGAGCAGTACTTC
TRBV5-4	.	TRBJ1-6	.	CASSFSLNSPLHF	TGTGCCAGCAGCTTCTCTTTGAATTCACCCCTCCACTTT
TRBV18	.	TRBJ1-5	.	CASSPEQGPNQPQHF	TGTGCCAGCTCACCAGAACAGGGCCCCAATCAGCCCCAGCATTTT
TRBV2	.	TRBJ2-5	.	CASSVGETQYF	TGTGCCAGCAGCGTCGGGGAGACCCAGTACTTC
TRBV4-1	.	TRBJ1-6	.	CASSQVRGVQASPLHF	TGCGCCAGCAGCCAAGTAAGGGGGGTTCAAGCTTCACCCCTCCACTTT
TRBV18	.	TRBJ2-7	.	CASSPAPGQVGEQYF	TGTGCCAGCTCACCTGCGCCCGGGCAGGTGGGCGAGCAGTACTTC
TRBV7-6	TRBD2	TRBJ2-7	.	CASSRLTSGDYEQYF	TGTGCCAGCAGCCGATTGACTAGCGGGGACTACGAGCAGTACTTC
TRBV5-1	TRBD1	TRBJ2-7	.	CASSSDRGGKYEQYF	TGCGCCAGCAGCAGTGACAGGGGTGGAAAATACGAGCAGTACTTC
TRBV6-5	.	TRBJ2-1	.	CASSRPSSYNEQFF	TGTGCCAGCAGCCGCCCGAGCTCCTACAATGAGCAGTTCTTC
TRBV10-2	.	TRBJ1-2	.	CASSESGRVGYTF	TGCGCCAGCAGTGAGTCTGGCAGAGTTGGCTACACCTTC
TRBV9	.	TRBJ1-2	.	CASSVEGGGNYGYTF	TGTGCCAGCAGCGTAGAGGGGGGCGGTAACTATGGCTACACCTTC
TRBV27	.	TRBJ1-2	.	CASSPRVPYGYTF	TGTGCCAGCAGTCCCAGGGTCCCCTATGGCTACACCTTC
TRBV6-4	TRBD2	TRBJ2-2	.	CASTPTSGGVTGELFF	TGTGCCAGCACCCCGACTAGCGGGGGGGTGACCGGGGAGCTGTTTTTT
TRBV2	.	TRBJ2-7	.	CASSERGYEQYF	TGTGCCAGCAGTGAAAGGGGGTACGAGCAGTACTTC
TRBV18	.	TRBJ2-2	.	CASSPSNPQLPGELFF	TGTGCCAGCTCACCAAGTAACCCACAGTTGCCCGGGGAGCTGTTTTTT
TRBV5-1	.	TRBJ1-6	.	CASSLGQAPGSYNSPLHF	TGCGCCAGCAGCTTGGGACAGGCTCCCGGCTCCTATAATTCACCCCTCCACTTT
TRBV7-9	.	TRBJ2-7	once	CASSFLGPDRRPSYEQYF	TGTGCCAGCAGTTTCCTGGGCCCCGACCGCCGCCCTTCCTACGAGCAGTACTTC
TRBV5-1	.	TRBJ2-7	.	CASSLERGSYEQYF	TGCGCCAGCAGCTTGGAAAGGGGGTCCTACGAGCAGTACTTC
TRBV18	.	TRBJ2-1	.	CASSPELGSYNEQFF	TGTGCCAGCTCACCCGAACTTGGCTCCTACAATGAGCAGTTCTTC
TRBV18	.	TRBJ2-7	.	CASSPGTQNYEQYF	TGTGCCAGCTCACCCGGGACACAAAACTACGAGCAGTACTTC